This TCR beta chain came from a study of shared clonotypes between healthy human individuals. With 1 base removed from V and 1 base from J, the gap between germline ends came to 6 bases. Germline V CDR1 and CDR2: SGDLS, YYNGEE. CDR3 length: 14 residues. Naive CD8 populations comprised CD45RO-negative cells positively selected for CCR7, excluding terminally differentiated effector memory CD45RA+ cells. Produced via immunoSEQ multiplex PCR; TCRdb's table is partial and in-frame only. The data show around 2,100,000 clones, 85% to 95% seen once. The material sequenced was naive CD8+ T cells sorted from blood. This receptor was obtained from a man between 18 and 35 years old in good health. The chain couples TRBV9 to TRBJ2-1, with a possible D match to TRBD2 (5 bases). This chain's CDR3 is CASSVTSSYNEQFF. In nucleotides, the CDR3 is TGTGCCAGCAGCGTAACTAGTTCCTACAATGAGCAGTTCTTC.